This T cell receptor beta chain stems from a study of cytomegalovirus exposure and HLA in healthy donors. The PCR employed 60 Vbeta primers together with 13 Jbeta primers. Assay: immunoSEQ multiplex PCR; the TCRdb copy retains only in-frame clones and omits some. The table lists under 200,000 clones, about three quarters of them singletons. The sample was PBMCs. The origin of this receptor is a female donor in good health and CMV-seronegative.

Written as DNA, the CDR3 is TGTGCCAGCAGCCCATCAATCGGGACTGAAGCTTTCTTT. It encodes CASSPSIGTEAFF. The chain links TRBV7-9 to TRBJ1-1; D is unresolved. Deletions cut 5 bases from V and 5 bases from J, with 12 bases between. Germline V gene sequence: CDR1 SEHNR, CDR2 FQNEAQ (reference sequence). This CDR3 is 13 amino acids long.